Below, 3 T cell receptor beta chains from the same sample are listed, as sequenced in a study of T cell responses to AZD1222 COVID-19 vaccine. Profiled with immunoSEQ multiplex PCR; TCRdb holds only in-frame clones, not every one. The sample shows roughly 85,000 clones, around 90% of them seen only once. The sample was peripheral blood, taken on day 0 of MenACWY control vaccination. Source of these receptors: an adult in good health.

V usage is TRBV7-3 and J usage is TRBJ1-3, with D perhaps TRBD1 (5 bases). V lost 4 bases, J lost 2 bases, and 21 bases lay in between. Germline V gene data show CDR1 as SGHTA and CDR2 as FQGTGA. The CDR3 is 18 amino acids. For the CDR3, the DNA is TGTGCCAGCAGCTCACTGGGACCCCCAGTCGGGGCTGGAAACACCATATATTTT. Its translation: CASSSLGPPVGAGNTIYF.

This chain uses TRBV12-3 or TRBV12-4 with TRBJ2-3, with TRBD2 as a possible D gene (6 bases). This CDR3 has 13 amino acids. Trimming pared 6 bases from V and 5 bases from J, leaving 12 bases between. The CDR3 bases are TGTGCCAGCAGCCTGATTAGCGGAGATACGCAGTATTTT. Its translation: CASSLISGDTQYF.

The chain links TRBV6-4 to TRBJ2-3; 9 nucleotides agree with TRBD2. V was clipped by 2 bases and J by 1 base; unmatched bases: 1. CDR3 length: 15 amino acids. Germline V lookup: CDR1 MRHNA, CDR2 SNTAGT. Written as DNA, the CDR3 is TGTGCCAGCAGTGACGCTAGCGGGGGCACAGATACGCAGTATTTT. Protein: CASSDASGGTDTQYF.